This TCR beta chain was identified during a study of CD8 T cells in ankylosing spondylitis. J gave up 2 bases and V 2 bases, and 4 bases lay outside the gene matches. Germline V CDR1 and CDR2: SGDLS, YYNGEE. The CDR3 length is 15 residues. This clonotype has a count of ten or more. Its specificity is unknown. Each CDR3 protein is one row after TCRdb ran MiXCR on the 5' RACE reads. The sample consists of 150,000 to 200,000 distinct CDR3 sequences, around 18% of them appearing once. Broader study findings: The authors reported significant enrichment of disease-linked clones in matched ankylosing spondylitis synovial fluid. Previous work reported some of these motif variants in the synovial fluid and blood of reactive arthritis.

The sample consisted of blood, either unsorted or a sorted T cell fraction (not recorded which). This chain connects TRBV9 to TRBJ2-1; the match to TRBD2 covers 7 bases. This TCR was sampled from a male donor with ankylosing spondylitis or in good health (not recorded which). This chain's CDR3 is CASSVNAGAYNEQFF. In DNA form, the CDR3 reads TGTGCCAGCAGCGTCAACGCGGGAGCCTACAATGAGCAGTTCTTC.